Only a few counts were recorded for the clone carrying this TCR beta chain. The antigen remains unidentified. The data are from a study of sequential checkpoint blockade in melanoma. Overall study context: Patients were randomized 1:1 to nivolumab-then-ipilimumab or ipilimumab-then-nivolumab first-line. Study-level points and caveats: Mutational load did not correlate with tumor T-cell fraction or clonality.

TCRdb keeps only in-frame clones here, not all; method: immunoSEQ multiplex PCR. The sample shows approximately 20,000 clones, more than 25% of them seen only once. V shed 2 bases and J shed 3 bases, with 2 bases lying between them. Germline V gene lookup returns CDR1 MNHGY and CDR2 SAAAGT. The CDR3 consists of 12 residues. Treatment denoted: randomized to nivolumab then ipilimumab (arm A) or the reverse (arm B). No patient had prior DNA-damaging chemotherapy. This clonotype was sampled from a human donor with melanoma. The material was tumor tissue (inferred from file names), obtained from a patient given nivolumab and ipilimumab in sequence. The rearrangement joins TRBV6-8 to TRBJ1-3; D not certain. CDR3 bases: TGTGCCAGCAGTTACGGTGGAAACACCATATATTTT. Its translation is CASSYGGNTIYF.